The T cell receptor beta chain described here comes from a study of shared clonotypes between healthy human individuals. About the study: The study enrolled two women and three men aged 18 to 49. Study results and limitations: Larger estimated richness was generally recorded for naive subsets relative to memory subsets.

The CDR3 has 13 amino acids. Between the trimmed V and J ends, which lost 2 bases and 7 bases, there was a span of 9 bases. Germline V gives CDR1 PRHDT, CDR2 FYEKMQ (reference sequence). The naive CD8 fraction comprised CD45RO-negative cells positively selected for CCR7 and excluded terminally differentiated effector memory CD45RA+ cells. Those who donated, Caucasian adults without exception, all lived in Nashville, Tennessee. Using immunoSEQ multiplex PCR, the repertoire was profiled, and TCRdb retains in-frame clones only, with some absent. In the table there are roughly 2.1 million clones, more than 85% of which are singletons. Concerning this clone: As yet, its antigen is unknown.

The clonotype comes from a man aged 18 to 30 in good health. Some clones in this sample may be carry-over from other donors' samples. Sequencing used naive CD8+ T cells from PBMCs. This rearrangement joins TRBV13 to TRBJ2-1; D remains ambiguous. CDR3 in amino acids: CASSLNLGNEQFF. In nucleotides, the CDR3 is TGTGCCAGCAGCTTAAACCTAGGGAATGAGCAGTTCTTC.